The source of this TCR beta chain is a study of blood T cells in healthy people across ages. Together with a sample-barcoded 5' primer, a J-beta primer mix was included in a second PCR lasting about 6 to 11 cycles. TCRdb reprocessed the 5' RACE reads via MiXCR and lists one record per CDR3 protein. The profile covers some 1.8 million distinct CDR3 sequences, with around 42% appearing a single time and approximately 22% taken by the ten largest. CDR3 length equals 16 residues. In germline, CDR1 is MNHEY, CDR2 SVGEGT. V lost 2 bases and J lost 4, with 17 bases in between. Sequencing input: blood. This chain links TRBV6-2 or TRBV6-3 with TRBJ1-1; no clear D gene. This sequence originates from a human donor in good health. The CDR3 is CASSYPDRMVSTEAFF. CDR3 DNA: TGTGCCAGCAGTTACCCGGACCGTATGGTTAGCACTGAAGCTTTCTTT.